Below, 17 T cell receptor beta chains from the same sample are listed, as sequenced in a study of blood T cell repertoires in COVID-19. Measured with immunoSEQ multiplex PCR; TCRdb has only the in-frame clones, and not every one. Of some 250,000 clones listed, around 92% are singletons. The material sequenced was PBMCs or T cells enriched from blood (not recorded which). All receptors derive from a woman aged 25 to 39 with acute COVID-19.

This clone appeared a single time. This chain connects TRBV7-2 to TRBJ2-5; 11 positions agree with TRBD2. The CDR3 is 19 residues long. Germline lookup yields CDR1 SGHTA and CDR2 FQGNSA. Trimming took 1 base from V and 1 from J; bases not matched to a gene: 11. The CDR3 DNA is TGTGCCAGCAGCTTAGGTCTCCCATCTAGCGGGGGGTTCCAAGAGACCCAGTACTTC. This gives the protein CASSLGLPSSGGFQETQYF.

The chain recombines TRBV6-2 or TRBV6-3 with TRBJ2-1; D may be TRBD1 (6 bases). Germline V gives CDR1 MNHEY, CDR2 SVGEGT. Trimming pared 2 bases from V and 7 bases from J, leaving 15 bases between. This CDR3 is built from 15 residues. The CDR3 nucleotides are TGTGCCAGCAGTTACCGCTGGGGGCGCAAGAATGAGCAGTTCTTC. This gives the protein CASSYRWGRKNEQFF.

J is TRBJ2-5 and V is TRBV2; 10 bases are a match to TRBD1. The trim removed 3 bases at V and 3 bases at J, leaving 4 bases unmatched. The germline gives CDR1 SNHLY, CDR2 FYNNEI. CDR3 size: 15 residues. CDR3: CASSDRTGGKETQYF. DNA for the CDR3: TGTGCCAGCAGTGATAGGACAGGGGGGAAAGAGACCCAGTACTTC.

The V gene is TRBV7-2, the J gene TRBJ2-7; no clear D. CDR1 SGHTA and CDR2 FQGNSA come from the germline V gene. V was shortened by 2 bases and J by 1 base, with 6 bases between the two germline ends. This CDR3 is 13 amino acids long. CDR3 region: CASSLPVSYEQYF. DNA of the CDR3: TGTGCCAGCAGCTTACCGGTATCCTACGAGCAGTACTTC.

The gene calls are TRBV9 and TRBJ2-2; 9 bases align to TRBD1. This CDR3 is built from 18 residues. Germline V gene data show CDR1 as SGDLS and CDR2 as YYNGEE. V dropped 4 bases and J dropped 4; count of bases not matched to a gene: 14. The CDR3 is CASSPQPPGQGATGELFF. CDR3 nucleotides: TGTGCCAGCAGCCCTCAGCCCCCGGGACAGGGTGCCACCGGGGAGCTGTTTTTT.

The CDR3 nucleotides read TGTGCCAGCAGCTTGGACCGGGACAGGGGCTTTTCACCCCTCCACTTT. Translation gives CASSLDRDRGFSPLHF. This chain links TRBV5-4 with TRBJ1-6; 10 bases are shared with TRBD1. V shed 0 bases and J 9 bases; nucleotides not matched to a gene: 6. This CDR3 is built from 16 residues. Germline assignment: CDR1 SGHNT and CDR2 YYREEE (reference sequence). Looking up the rest from reference TRBV5-4 and TRBJ1-6 gives the full variable domain: ETGVTQSPTHLIKTRGQQVTLRCSSQSGHNTVSWYQQALGQGPQFIFQYYREEENGRGNFPPRFSGLQFPNYSSELNVNALELDDSALYLCASSLDRDRGFSPLHFGNGTRLTVT.

V usage is TRBV7-3 and J usage is TRBJ2-1; 9 bases are shared with TRBD2. Germline loops: CDR1 SGHTA, CDR2 FQGTGA. V was pared by 5 bases and J by 8 bases, with 7 bases of the junction left unmatched. The CDR3 length is 14 residues. DNA for the CDR3: TGTGCCAGCAGCCCGGGCGGCGGGAGGGATGAGCAGTTCTTC. This gives the protein CASSPGGGRDEQFF.

The V and J genes are TRBV19 and TRBJ1-2; 7 bases line up with TRBD1. Germline V gene data show CDR1 as LNHDA and CDR2 as SQIVND (reference sequence). V was clipped by 1 base and J by 4 bases; unmatched bases: 3. The CDR3 length is 14 residues. CDR3 bases: TGTGCCAGTAGTATAGGTCCAGGGGGCTATGGCTACACCTTC. It specifies CASSIGPGGYGYTF.

The rearrangement joins TRBV7-2 to TRBJ1-1, with a weak D call TRBD1 (5 bases). From germline, CDR1 is SGHTA and CDR2 FQGNSA. Deletions cut 3 bases from V and 3 bases from J, with 8 bases between. The CDR3 sequence is 13 residues long. The CDR3 coding sequence is TGTGCCAGCAGCTTCCAGGGTCACACTGAAGCTTTCTTT. This encodes CASSFQGHTEAFF.

The rearrangement links TRBV15 to TRBJ1-3; no definite D call. The germline gives CDR1 LNHNV, CDR2 YYDKDF (reference sequence). CDR3 size: 16 residues. Trimming took 0 bases from V and 0 from J, leaving 9 bases between them. CDR3 in DNA: TGTGCCACCAGCAGAGATAGAATTCTCTCTGGAAACACCATATATTTT. Amino acid sequence: CATSRDRILSGNTIYF.

The chain recombines TRBV18 with TRBJ1-4, with 9 bases lining up with TRBD1. J gave up 4 bases and V 2 bases, and 5 bases lay outside the gene matches. This CDR3 is 16 amino acids long. Per the germline V gene, CDR1 is KGHSH and CDR2 is LQKENI. The DNA of the CDR3 is TGTGCCAGCTCACCATCGACAGGGGGTGGTAATGAAAAACTGTTTTTT. Translating it yields CASSPSTGGGNEKLFF.

This rearrangement joins TRBV7-9 to TRBJ2-5; D is possibly TRBD1 (7 bases). Germline CDR1 reads SEHNR; CDR2 reads FQNEAQ (reference sequence). The CDR3 spans 14 residues. The V and J ends lost 8 bases and 5 bases respectively, with 18 bases between them. The CDR3 loop is CASVARGRGETQYF. The CDR3 nucleotides read TGTGCCAGCGTTGCGCGGGGCAGGGGGGAGACCCAGTACTTC.

The CDR3 coding sequence is TGTGCCAGTTTCCGGTACCAGGGGGCGGCCGGGGAGCTGTTTTTT. It codes for CASFRYQGAAGELFF. The chain couples TRBV19 to TRBJ2-2, with TRBD1 matching 8 bases. Per the germline V gene, CDR1 is LNHDA and CDR2 is SQIVND (reference sequence). The ends lost 8 bases at V and 6 bases at J; junction bases unmatched: 11. The CDR3 spans 15 residues.

The chain links TRBV12-5 to TRBJ1-1; TRBD1 aligns across 8 bases. The trim removed 2 bases at V and 8 bases at J, leaving 10 bases unmatched. CDR3 size: 15 residues. Germline V gene sequence: CDR1 LGHNT, CDR2 FRNRAP. Written as DNA, the CDR3 is TGTGCTAGTGGTTTGCCTAGGACAGGGAAGAGCGAAGCTTTCTTT. This gives the protein CASGLPRTGKSEAFF. Complete variable domain (other parts from reference TRBV12-5 and TRBJ1-1): DARVTQTPRHKVTEMGQEVTMRCQPILGHNTVFWYRQTMMQGLELLAYFRNRAPLDDSGMPKDRFSAEMPDATLATLKIQPSEPRDSAVYFCASGLPRTGKSEAFFGQGTRLTVV.

This sequence joins TRBV6-5 and TRBJ2-1, with 12 bases identical to TRBD2. The V segment lost 5 bases and the J segment 4 bases; nucleotides outside the gene matches: 3. CDR1 is MNHEY, CDR2 SVGAGI, per germline. CDR3 length equals 15 residues. CDR3 region: CASSRGTSGYNEQFF. The CDR3 DNA follows: TGTGCCAGCAGTAGAGGGACTAGCGGGTACAATGAGCAGTTCTTC.

V usage is TRBV5-1 and J usage is TRBJ2-7; 14 bases are a match to TRBD2. Per germline, CDR1 SGHRS and CDR2 YFSETQ. The CDR3 consists of 15 residues. V dropped 4 bases and J dropped 2; count of bases not matched to a gene: 2. CDR3 sequence (DNA): TGCGCCAGCAGCGCGGGACTAGCGGGGGCCTACGAGCAGTACTTC. This sequence encodes CASSAGLAGAYEQYF.

The genes are TRBV12-3 or TRBV12-4 and TRBJ2-2, with a weak D call TRBD1 (5 bases). This CDR3 is built from 13 residues. V dropped 6 bases and J dropped 5 bases, with 10 bases sitting between them. The CDR3 sequence: CASRGVQTGELFF. In DNA form, the CDR3 reads TGTGCCAGCAGAGGGGTGCAGACCGGGGAGCTGTTTTTT.